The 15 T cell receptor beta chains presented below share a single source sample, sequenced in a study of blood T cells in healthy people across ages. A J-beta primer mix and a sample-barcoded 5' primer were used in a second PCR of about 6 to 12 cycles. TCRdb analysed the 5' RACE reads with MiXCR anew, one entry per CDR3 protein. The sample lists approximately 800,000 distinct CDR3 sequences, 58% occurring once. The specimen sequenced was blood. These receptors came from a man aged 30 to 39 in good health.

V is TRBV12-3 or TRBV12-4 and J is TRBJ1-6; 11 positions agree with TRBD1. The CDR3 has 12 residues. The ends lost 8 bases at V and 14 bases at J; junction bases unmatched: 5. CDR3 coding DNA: TGTGCCAGCGGACAGGGGGCTTTCACCCTCCACTTT. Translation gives CASGQGAFTLHF.

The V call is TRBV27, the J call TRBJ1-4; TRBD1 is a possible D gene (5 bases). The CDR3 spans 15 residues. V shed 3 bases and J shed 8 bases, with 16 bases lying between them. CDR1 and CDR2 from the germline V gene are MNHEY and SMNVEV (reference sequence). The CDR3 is CASSFTWGDREKLFF. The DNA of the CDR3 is TGTGCCAGCAGTTTCACGTGGGGGGACCGAGAAAAACTGTTTTTT.

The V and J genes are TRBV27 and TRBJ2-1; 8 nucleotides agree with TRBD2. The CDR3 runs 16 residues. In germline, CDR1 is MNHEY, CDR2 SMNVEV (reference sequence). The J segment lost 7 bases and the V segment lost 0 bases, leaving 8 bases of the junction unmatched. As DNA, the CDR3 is TGTGCCAGCAGTTTATCGTGGCGGCGGGGGGCAAATGAGCAGTTCTTC. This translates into CASSLSWRRGANEQFF.

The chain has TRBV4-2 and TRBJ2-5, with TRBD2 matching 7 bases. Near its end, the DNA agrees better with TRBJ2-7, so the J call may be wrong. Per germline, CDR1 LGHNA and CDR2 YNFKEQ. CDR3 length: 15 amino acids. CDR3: CASSQVGEGTYEQYF. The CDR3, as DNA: TGTGCCAGCAGCCAAGTTGGGGAGGGGACCTACGAGCAGTACTTC.

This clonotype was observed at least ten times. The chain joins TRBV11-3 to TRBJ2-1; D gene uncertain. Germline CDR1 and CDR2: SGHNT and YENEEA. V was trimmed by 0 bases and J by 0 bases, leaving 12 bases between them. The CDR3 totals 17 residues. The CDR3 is CASSLDSRTRSYNEQFF. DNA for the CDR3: TGTGCCAGCAGCTTAGACAGCCGGACCCGCTCCTACAATGAGCAGTTCTTC.

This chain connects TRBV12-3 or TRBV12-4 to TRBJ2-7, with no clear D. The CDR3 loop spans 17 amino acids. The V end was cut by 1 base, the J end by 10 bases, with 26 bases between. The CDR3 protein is CASSLVAGHYTKNTQYF. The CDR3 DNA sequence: TGTGCCAGCAGTTTAGTGGCAGGCCACTACACTAAGAATACCCAGTACTTC.

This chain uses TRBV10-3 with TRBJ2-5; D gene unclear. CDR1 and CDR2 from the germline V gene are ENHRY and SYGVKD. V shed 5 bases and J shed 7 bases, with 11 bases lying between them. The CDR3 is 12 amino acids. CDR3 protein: CAISTWEGTQYF. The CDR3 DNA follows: TGTGCCATCAGTACCTGGGAAGGGACCCAGTACTTC.

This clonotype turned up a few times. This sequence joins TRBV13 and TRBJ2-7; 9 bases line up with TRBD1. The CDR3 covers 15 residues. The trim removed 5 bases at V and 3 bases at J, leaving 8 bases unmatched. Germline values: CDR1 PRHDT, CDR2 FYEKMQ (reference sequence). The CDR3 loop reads CASSPQGTGIYEQYF. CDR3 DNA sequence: TGTGCCAGCAGCCCACAAGGGACAGGGATCTACGAGCAGTACTTC.

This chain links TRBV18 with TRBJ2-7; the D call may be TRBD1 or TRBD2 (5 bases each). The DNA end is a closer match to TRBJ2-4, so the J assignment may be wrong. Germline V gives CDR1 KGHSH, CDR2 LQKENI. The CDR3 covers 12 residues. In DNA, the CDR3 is TGTGCCAGCTCACCAGCAGGGACCATTCAGTACTTC. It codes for CASSPAGTIQYF.

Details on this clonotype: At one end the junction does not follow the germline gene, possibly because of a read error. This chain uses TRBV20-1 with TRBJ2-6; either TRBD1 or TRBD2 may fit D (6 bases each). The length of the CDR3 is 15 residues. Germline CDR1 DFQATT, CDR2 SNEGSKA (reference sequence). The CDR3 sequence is CSARGRVSGATVLTF. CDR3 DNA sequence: TGCAGTGCTCGCGGCAGGGTCTCGGGGGCCACCGTCCTGACTTTC.

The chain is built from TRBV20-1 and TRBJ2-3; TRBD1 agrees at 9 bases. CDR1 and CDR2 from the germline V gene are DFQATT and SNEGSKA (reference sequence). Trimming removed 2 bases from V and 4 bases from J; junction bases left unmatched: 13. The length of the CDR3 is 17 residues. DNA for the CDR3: TGCAGTGCTAGACCGGGCTCGGGACAGGGAGGCGCAGATACGCAGTATTTT. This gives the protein CSARPGSGQGGADTQYF.

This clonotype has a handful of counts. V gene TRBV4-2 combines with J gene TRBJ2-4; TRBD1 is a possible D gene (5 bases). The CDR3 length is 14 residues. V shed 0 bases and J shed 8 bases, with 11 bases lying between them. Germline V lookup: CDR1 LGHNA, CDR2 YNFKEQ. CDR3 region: CASSQDDRVDIQYF. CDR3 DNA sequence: TGTGCCAGCAGCCAAGACGACAGAGTCGACATTCAGTACTTC.

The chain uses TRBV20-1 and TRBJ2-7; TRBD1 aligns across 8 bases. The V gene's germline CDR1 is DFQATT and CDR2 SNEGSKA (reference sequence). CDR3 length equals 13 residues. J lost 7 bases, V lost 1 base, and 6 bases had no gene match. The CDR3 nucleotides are TGCAGTGCTAGAGGGCAGGGGGCGAGGGAGCAGTACTTC. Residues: CSARGQGAREQYF.

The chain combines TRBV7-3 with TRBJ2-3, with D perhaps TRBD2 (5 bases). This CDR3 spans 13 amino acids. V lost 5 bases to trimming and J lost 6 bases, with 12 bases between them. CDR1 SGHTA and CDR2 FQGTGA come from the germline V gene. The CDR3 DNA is TGTGCCAGCAGCCTTATAGCGAGTGATACGCAGTATTTT. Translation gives CASSLIASDTQYF.

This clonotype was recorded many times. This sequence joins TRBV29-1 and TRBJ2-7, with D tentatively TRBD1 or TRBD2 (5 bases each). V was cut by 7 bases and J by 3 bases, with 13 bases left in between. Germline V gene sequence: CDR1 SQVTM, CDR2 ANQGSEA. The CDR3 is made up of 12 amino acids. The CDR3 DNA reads TGCAGCGCTCATGGGGCGGGCTACGAGCAGTACTTC. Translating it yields CSAHGAGYEQYF.